These T cell receptor beta chains were read from a single sample in a study of control samples from healthy donors and cancer patients. Using immunoSEQ multiplex PCR, the repertoire was profiled, and TCRdb retains in-frame clones only, with some absent. The table has about 94,000 clones, 86% seen once. Sequencing was done on a sample of blood. All receptors derive from a woman aged 45-59 years in good health. CDR3s include the opening cysteine and the closing phenylalanine or tryptophan. A D gene is named only where the DNA matches it firmly. Part of the rows lack a size; the others show once, few, many or a class for expanded clones.

>TRBD1|.|TRBJ2-2|TRBV6-2/TRBV6-3
CASSLIQGTGELFF
TGTGCCAGCAGTCTCATACAGGGGACCGGGGAGCTGTTTTTT
>TRBD2|.|TRBJ2-1|TRBV2
CASGREAYNEQFF
TGTGCCAGCGGACGGGAGGCCTACAATGAGCAGTTCTTC
>.|.|TRBJ1-4|TRBV6-6
CASSYEGNREKLFF
TGTGCCAGCAGTTACGAAGGGAATCGTGAAAAACTGTTTTTT
>.|.|TRBJ1-4|TRBV7-9
CASSASGIGEKLFF
TGTGCCAGCAGCGCTTCAGGGATAGGTGAAAAACTGTTTTTT
>TRBD1|.|TRBJ1-4|TRBV2
CASSDDQGGLFF
TGTGCCAGCAGTGACGACCAGGGGGGACTGTTTTTT
>.|.|TRBJ1-1|TRBV6-5
CASRQNTEAFF
TGTGCCAGCAGACAGAACACTGAAGCTTTCTTT
>TRBD1|.|TRBJ2-1|TRBV7-7
CASSLVSPRTGGGNEQFF
TGTGCCAGCAGCTTAGTTAGCCCCAGGACAGGGGGCGGGAATGAGCAGTTCTTC
>.|.|TRBJ2-5|TRBV6-6
CASSPPGGGETQYF
TGTGCCAGCAGTCCTCCGGGGGGCGGGGAGACCCAGTACTTC
>.|.|TRBJ2-7|TRBV19
CASSIGSTHEQYF
TGTGCCAGTAGTATCGGGAGTACCCACGAGCAGTACTTC
>.|few|TRBJ2-1|TRBV7-2
CASSSDRRGQFF
TGTGCCAGCAGCTCGGACCGACGTGGGCAGTTCTTC
>.|.|TRBJ2-7|TRBV28
CASSLGGYEQYF
TGTGCCAGCAGTTTGGGTGGTTACGAGCAGTACTTC
>.|once|TRBJ2-5|TRBV29-1
CSVGRGQETQYF
TGCAGCGTGGGCAGGGGTCAAGAGACCCAGTACTTC
>TRBD2|once|TRBJ2-5|TRBV7-8
CASSLTGGWETQYF
TGTGCCAGCAGCTTAACGGGAGGGTGGGAGACCCAGTACTTC
>.|.|TRBJ1-5|TRBV7-2
CASSLGGFSNQPQHF
TGTGCCAGCAGCTTAGGAGGGTTTAGCAATCAGCCCCAGCATTTT
>TRBD1|.|TRBJ1-2|TRBV27
CASSRTGNYGYTF
TGTGCCAGCAGTCGGACAGGGAACTATGGCTACACCTTC
>TRBD1|.|TRBJ1-2|TRBV19
CASADREYGYTF
TGTGCCAGCGCAGACAGGGAGTATGGCTACACCTTC
>TRBD1|.|TRBJ2-5|TRBV11-3
CASSVSTGALLETQYF
TGTGCCAGCAGCGTGTCGACAGGGGCCCTTTTAGAGACCCAGTACTTC
>.|.|TRBJ1-5|TRBV28
CASTLGGQPPQQPQHF
TGTGCCAGCACCTTGGGAGGGCAGCCCCCCCAGCAGCCCCAGCATTTT
>.|few|TRBJ1-1|TRBV6-5
CASSYRTELYTEAFF
TGTGCCAGCAGTTACCGGACAGAATTATACACTGAAGCTTTCTTT
>.|few|TRBJ1-6|TRBV27
CASSPARRANSPLHF
TGTGCCAGCAGTCCCGCCCGACGGGCCAATTCACCCCTCCACTTT
>.|.|TRBJ1-5|TRBV19
CASSKDAQISNQPQHF
TGTGCCAGTAGTAAGGATGCACAGATTAGCAATCAGCCCCAGCATTTT
>TRBD1|once|TRBJ1-1|TRBV5-4
CASSLEDRGSEAFF
TGTGCCAGCAGCCTAGAGGACAGGGGATCTGAAGCTTTCTTT
>.|.|TRBJ2-2|TRBV5-1
CASSSRLGNTGELFF
TGCGCCAGCAGCTCCCGATTGGGAAACACCGGGGAGCTGTTTTTT
>.|.|TRBJ1-2|TRBV9
CASSVLGRGYGYTF
TGTGCCAGCAGCGTATTGGGCCGGGGCTATGGCTACACCTTC
>.|many|TRBJ2-7|TRBV27
CASSITGIEQYF
TGTGCCAGCAGCATTACAGGGATCGAGCAGTACTTC
>.|once|TRBJ1-2|TRBV6-1
CASSEYIGGSGYTF
TGTGCCAGCAGTGAATATATCGGGGGGAGCGGCTACACCTTC
>TRBD2|once|TRBJ2-5|TRBV20-1
CSASPRTSGASGETQYF
TGCAGTGCTAGTCCCCGGACTAGCGGGGCCTCGGGGGAGACCCAGTACTTC
>TRBD1|.|TRBJ2-7|TRBV11-3
CASSLEGTGVSARSYEQYF
TGTGCCAGCAGCTTAGAAGGGACAGGGGTTTCGGCGCGCTCCTACGAGCAGTACTTC
>TRBD2|few|TRBJ2-1|TRBV28
CASSPATSGISYNEQFF
TGTGCCAGCAGTCCTGCGACTAGCGGGATCTCCTACAATGAGCAGTTCTTC
>.|.|TRBJ2-7|TRBV10-3
CAISEGTEQYF
TGTGCCATCAGTGAGGGGACAGAGCAGTACTTC
>.|.|TRBJ2-6|TRBV3-1/TRBV3-2
CASSQDGGWVPGANVLTF
TGTGCCAGCAGCCAAGATGGTGGGTGGGTCCCTGGGGCCAACGTCCTGACTTTC
>.|.|TRBJ1-3|TRBV29-1
CSVDGGLTGNTIYF
TGCAGCGTTGATGGGGGTTTAACTGGAAACACCATATATTTT
>.|.|TRBJ1-4|TRBV18
CASSSFMRGNEKLFF
TGTGCCAGCTCAAGCTTTATGAGGGGAAATGAAAAACTGTTTTTT
>.|.|TRBJ1-1|TRBV5-4
CASSLEGLQNTEAFF
TGTGCCAGCAGCTTGGAGGGACTGCAGAACACTGAAGCTTTCTTT
>TRBD1|many|TRBJ1-5|TRBV9
CASSSNQGARAQPQHF
TGTGCCAGCAGCTCCAACCAGGGGGCACGGGCTCAGCCCCAGCATTTT
>TRBD1|.|TRBJ1-6|TRBV10-1
CASSEVQPGQGYSPLHF
TGCGCCAGCAGTGAGGTACAACCGGGACAGGGATATTCACCCCTCCACTTT
>.|.|TRBJ2-3|TRBV18
CASSRDIGTDTQYF
TGTGCCAGCTCACGAGATATTGGGACAGATACGCAGTATTTT
>TRBD2|.|TRBJ2-3|TRBV5-1
CASSLLAGGTDTQYF
TGCGCCAGCAGCTTGCTAGCGGGGGGAACAGATACGCAGTATTTT
>.|.|TRBJ2-7|TRBV3-1/TRBV3-2
CAAGSYEQYF
TGTGCCGCTGGCTCCTACGAGCAGTACTTC
>.|.|TRBJ1-2|TRBV5-1
CASSLADSYYGYTF
TGCGCCAGCAGCTTGGCCGACAGTTACTATGGCTACACCTTC
>.|.|TRBJ1-1|TRBV25-1
CASSPFAGSTEAFF
TGTGCCAGCAGTCCGTTTGCGGGGAGCACTGAAGCTTTCTTT
>.|.|TRBJ2-7|TRBV29-1
CSVARSSGYEQYF
TGCAGCGTGGCTCGAAGTAGCGGCTACGAGCAGTACTTC
>.|.|TRBJ1-1|TRBV21-1
CASSKALWGALIEAFF
TGTGCCAGCAGCAAAGCGCTTTGGGGAGCCCTTATTGAAGCTTTCTTT
>.|.|TRBJ2-2|TRBV5-1
CASSLLGALNTGELFF
TGCGCCAGCAGCTTGCTCGGGGCTCTGAACACCGGGGAGCTGTTTTTT
>TRBD2|.|TRBJ2-3|TRBV7-2
CASRNRIAGGGTDTQYF
TGTGCCAGCAGAAATAGAATAGCGGGAGGAGGCACAGATACGCAGTATTTT
>TRBD1|once|TRBJ1-1|TRBV7-9
CASSAWTGVGRTEAFF
TGTGCCAGCAGCGCCTGGACAGGGGTGGGGAGGACTGAAGCTTTCTTT
>.|.|TRBJ2-1|TRBV9
CASSVDSYNEQFF
TGTGCCAGCAGCGTAGACAGCTACAATGAGCAGTTCTTC
>.|.|TRBJ1-2|TRBV5-1
CASSRGEGPHYYTF
TGCGCCAGCAGCCGGGGTGAGGGGCCGCATTACTACACCTTC
>TRBD2|once|TRBJ2-1|TRBV5-5
CASSRTSGSDEQFF
TGTGCCAGCAGCCGGACTAGCGGGAGTGATGAGCAGTTCTTC
>TRBD1|.|TRBJ1-5|TRBV4-3
CASSQEISTGGEQPQHF
TGCGCCAGCAGCCAAGAAATATCGACAGGGGGCGAACAGCCCCAGCATTTT
>.|.|TRBJ1-1|TRBV9
CASSSDGGNTEAFF
TGTGCCAGCAGCTCCGACGGGGGGAACACTGAAGCTTTCTTT
>TRBD1|once|TRBJ2-4|TRBV2
CASSVDRGRNIQYF
TGTGCCAGCAGCGTTGACAGGGGGCGAAACATTCAGTACTTC
>.|.|TRBJ2-2|TRBV5-1
CASSSSGDTGELFF
TGCGCCAGCAGCTCGTCCGGGGACACCGGGGAGCTGTTTTTT
>.|.|TRBJ1-5|TRBV28
CASSKIQGRTVISPQHF
TGTGCCAGCAGTAAAATCCAAGGGCGGACGGTAATCAGCCCCCAGCATTTT
>TRBD2|.|TRBJ2-3|TRBV4-3
CASSQQPLAGDTQYF
TGCGCCAGCAGCCAACAGCCGCTAGCGGGAGATACGCAGTATTTT